These 9 T cell receptor beta chains originate from one sample sequenced in a study of blood T cell repertoires in COVID-19. Clones were sequenced by immunoSEQ multiplex PCR, and TCRdb holds only the in-frame ones, with some missing. The profile shows approximately 160,000 clones, 75% to 90% of them singletons. Sequenced input: peripheral blood. These receptors were collected from a human donor in a cohort sampled during active COVID-19.

The gene calls are TRBV30 and TRBJ2-1, with TRBD2 identical over 8 bases. This CDR3 region has 12 residues. The V gene's germline CDR1 is GTSNPN and CDR2 SVGIG (reference sequence). V was clipped by 7 bases and J by 8 bases; unmatched bases: 7. The DNA for the CDR3 is TGTGCCTCCCGGGGCGGGAGGCATGAGCAGTTCTTC. Amino acids: CASRGGRHEQFF.

The chain uses TRBV10-2 and TRBJ2-1, with 9 bases aligning to TRBD2. The CDR3 spans 16 residues. Trimming removed 3 bases from V and 8 bases from J; junction bases left unmatched: 11. CDR1 and CDR2 from the germline V gene are WSHSY and SAAADI. For the CDR3, the DNA is TGCGCCAGCAGTGATACCGGGACTAGCAGGGTCGATGAGCAGTTCTTC. Residues: CASSDTGTSRVDEQFF.

V is TRBV5-4 and J is TRBJ1-4; 8 bases match TRBD1. V shed 1 base and J 13 bases; nucleotides not matched to a gene: 3. CDR3 length: 12 amino acids. CDR1 SGHNT and CDR2 YYREEE come from the germline V gene (reference sequence). CDR3 loop: CASSLQGAGLFF. The CDR3 nucleotides are TGTGCCAGCAGCTTGCAGGGGGCTGGACTGTTTTTT.

The rearrangement joins TRBV6-6 to TRBJ1-1; 9 nucleotides line up with TRBD1. Germline V gene sequence: CDR1 MNHNY, CDR2 SVGAGI (reference sequence). Germline trimming cut 5 bases from V and 3 bases from J; bases unmatched to any gene: 4. This CDR3 spans 14 amino acids. CDR3 in DNA: TGTGCCAGCAGTGGACAGGGGCTGTACACTGAAGCTTTCTTT. Its translation is CASSGQGLYTEAFF.

This clone came up a few times. The chain carries TRBV4-3 and TRBJ2-3; perhaps TRBD1 as D (6 bases). The CDR3 is 15 amino acids. V gave up 0 bases and J gave up 0 bases, with 7 bases separating them. Germline V gives CDR1 LGHNA, CDR2 YSLEER. CDR3 loop: CASSQEGASTDTQYF. The CDR3 coding sequence is TGCGCCAGCAGCCAAGAGGGGGCCAGCACAGATACGCAGTATTTT.

This rearrangement joins TRBV25-1 to TRBJ2-1; 8 bases line up with TRBD1. With V trimmed by 10 bases and J by 4 bases, 3 bases remained unmatched. This CDR3 is built from 12 residues. CDR1 and CDR2 (germline): MGHDK, SYGVNS. The CDR3 sequence: CAIGQGYNEQFF. DNA for the CDR3: TGTGCCATCGGACAGGGATACAATGAGCAGTTCTTC.

The rearrangement links TRBV27 to TRBJ2-3; D not certain. Deletions cut 7 bases from V and 1 base from J, with 15 bases between. Germline V gene sequence: CDR1 MNHEY, CDR2 SMNVEV (reference sequence). CDR3 size: 15 residues. The CDR3 loop is CASKARLRGTDTQYF. The CDR3 DNA reads as TGTGCCAGCAAGGCCCGGTTACGGGGCACAGATACGCAGTATTTT.

This sequence joins TRBV2 and TRBJ2-5; D perhaps matches TRBD2 (6 bases). The length of the CDR3 is 13 residues. V lost 6 bases to trimming and J lost 6 bases, with 14 bases between them. Germline V lookup: CDR1 SNHLY, CDR2 FYNNEI. The CDR3 nucleotides are TGTGCCAGCAGGTCTACTAGCACTCAGACCCAGTACTTC. It codes for CASRSTSTQTQYF.

This chain uses TRBV6-5 with TRBJ1-4; D possibly corresponds to TRBD1 (5 bases). V was clipped by 3 bases and J by 3 bases, with 14 bases between them. This CDR3 has 16 amino acids. Germline assignment: CDR1 MNHEY and CDR2 SVGAGI. The CDR3 DNA sequence: TGTGCCAGCAGTTATTTTGGGGCTAAAGCTAATGAAAAACTGTTTTTT. It specifies CASSYFGAKANEKLFF.